This T cell receptor (beta chain) originates from a study of response to subunit inactivated influenza vaccine. Details on this clonotype: Its target is not known.

TCRdb recomputed calls from the RT-PCR reads with MiXCR, one row per CDR3 protein. This repertoire shows roughly 700,000 distinct CDR3 sequences, around 14% found once; its top ten account for 6.5% to 8.5%. The CDR3 is 13 amino acids. In germline, CDR1 is SGHRS, CDR2 YFSETQ. The ends were cut back, 7 bases at V and 6 bases at J, with 16 bases in the middle. Study-level findings and limits: With each seasonal influenza vaccination, the authors suggested, few new T cells are recruited.

The sequencing here drew on PBMCs from blood, taken around 15 days before vaccination. V usage is TRBV5-1 and J usage is TRBJ1-1, with D perhaps TRBD1 (5 bases). This receptor was taken from a man over 45 who received an inactivated influenza vaccine. The CDR3 DNA sequence: TGCGCCAGCCGGCCGGGGGTCCGACCTGAAGCTTTCTTT. Protein: CASRPGVRPEAFF.